Each of the 3 T cell receptor beta chains below was sequenced from the same sample in a study of CXCR3-negative and CXCR3-positive naive CD8 T cells. Carrying UMI labels, the TRB cDNA libraries were prepared through 5' RACE. For each CDR3 protein, TCRdb gives one entry from its re-call of the 5' RACE reads, without DNA. This sample contains some 130,000 distinct CDR3 sequences. The specimen was naive CXCR3- CD8+ T cells from blood. Noted subset: CD45RO-CCR7+CD27+CD95- naive CD8+ T cells lacking CXCR3 (TNR3-). These receptors all stem from a human donor in good health. Some clones in this sample may be carry-over from other donors' samples.

The CDR3 here is CASSLVSGGELYEQYF. The V gene is TRBV5-1, the J gene TRBJ2-7; TCRdb indicates TRBD1, and absent DNA this call remains unverified. Germline V gene sequence: CDR1 SGHRS, CDR2 YFSETQ. This CDR3 contains 16 residues.

V is TRBV12-3 or TRBV12-4 and J is TRBJ2-2; TCRdb's D gene call, TRBD2, goes unchecked for lack of DNA. The length of the CDR3 is 18 residues. CDR3 amino acids: CASSPRTSGGKDTGELFF.

The chain is built from TRBV28 and TRBJ2-7; the TCRdb call, TRBD1, lacks DNA for checking. The CDR3 has 13 amino acids. Germline V gives CDR1 MDHEN, CDR2 SYDVKM. CDR3 in amino acids: CASRATGGNEQYF.